This is a list of T cell receptor beta chains from one sample in a study of human T cells and chemical hapten exposure. One entry per CDR3 protein, called by TCRdb with MiXCR from the RACE reads. The sample includes around 99,000 distinct CDR3 sequences, approximately 11% seen only once; the top ten take less than 2.5%. The input for sequencing was whole blood, taken in connection with sensitization to the hapten diphenylcyclopropenone (DPC). These receptors were obtained from a man aged 40-55 years with alopecia areata. Some clones in this sample may be carry-over from other donors' samples. The CDR3 runs from the conserved cysteine through the conserved F or W. D genes are given only for firm matches. The size of a clone is reported for some rows only, either as once, few or many, or as a class for expanded clones.

cdr3_length: 11; v_call: TRBV6-2/TRBV6-3; clone_size: -; d_call: -; j_call: TRBJ1-3; cdr3_nt: TGTGCCAGCACGCAAGGAAACACCATATATTTT; cdr3_aa: CASTQGNTIYF
cdr3_length: 15; v_call: TRBV7-9; clone_size: many; d_call: -; j_call: TRBJ1-4; cdr3_nt: TGTGCCAGCAGCCCCCTACAGGGAAATGAGGAAAAACTGTTTTTT; cdr3_aa: CASSPLQGNEEKLFF
cdr3_length: 14; v_call: TRBV28; clone_size: many; d_call: -; j_call: TRBJ1-2; cdr3_nt: TGTGCCAGCAGTTTATCCCACAGGGCAGCTGGCTACACCTTC; cdr3_aa: CASSLSHRAAGYTF
cdr3_length: 12; v_call: TRBV29-1; clone_size: -; d_call: -; j_call: TRBJ2-7; cdr3_nt: TGCAGCGTTGTTTCCGGCCGCTACGAGCAGTACTTC; cdr3_aa: CSVVSGRYEQYF
cdr3_length: 17; v_call: TRBV12-3/TRBV12-4; clone_size: few; d_call: -; j_call: TRBJ2-1; cdr3_nt: TGTGCCAGCAGCCCGACCGTCCTGAGCAGGGGGGACAATGAGCAGTTCTTC; cdr3_aa: CASSPTVLSRGDNEQFF
cdr3_length: 16; v_call: TRBV19; clone_size: once; d_call: -; j_call: TRBJ2-6; cdr3_nt: TGTGCCAGTAGTTCCCAATCGGGCGCTGGGGCCAACGTCCTGACTTTC; cdr3_aa: CASSSQSGAGANVLTF
cdr3_length: 13; v_call: TRBV27; clone_size: few; d_call: -; j_call: TRBJ2-5; cdr3_nt: TGTGCCAGCAGTTTTGGTAGTAGAGAGACCCAGTACTTC; cdr3_aa: CASSFGSRETQYF
cdr3_length: 14; v_call: TRBV4-3; clone_size: few; d_call: -; j_call: TRBJ1-1; cdr3_nt: TGCGCCAGCAGCCAAGAAAAGGTTTGGGGTGAAGCTTTCTTT; cdr3_aa: CASSQEKVWGEAFF
cdr3_length: 13; v_call: TRBV7-9; clone_size: many; d_call: -; j_call: TRBJ2-5; cdr3_nt: TGTGCCAGCAGCTTGGGGCAGGGAGAGACCCAGTACTTC; cdr3_aa: CASSLGQGETQYF
cdr3_length: 14; v_call: TRBV5-1; clone_size: few; d_call: TRBD1; j_call: TRBJ2-3; cdr3_nt: TGCGCCAGCAGCTCGGACAGGAACACAGATACGCAGTATTTT; cdr3_aa: CASSSDRNTDTQYF
cdr3_length: 10; v_call: TRBV28; clone_size: few; d_call: -; j_call: TRBJ2-7; cdr3_nt: TGTGCCAGCGGGGGGCGCGAGCAGTACTTC; cdr3_aa: CASGGREQYF
cdr3_length: 14; v_call: TRBV28; clone_size: -; d_call: TRBD2; j_call: TRBJ2-1; cdr3_nt: TGTGCCAGCAGTTTATCTAGCGGGTTCGGTGAGCAGTTCTTC; cdr3_aa: CASSLSSGFGEQFF
cdr3_length: 15; v_call: TRBV4-3; clone_size: many; d_call: TRBD1; j_call: TRBJ2-7; cdr3_nt: TGCGCCAGCAGCCCGGACCTGGGACAGACCTACGAGCAGTACTTC; cdr3_aa: CASSPDLGQTYEQYF
cdr3_length: 13; v_call: TRBV6-2/TRBV6-3; clone_size: -; d_call: -; j_call: TRBJ2-1; cdr3_nt: TGTGCCAGCAGTCCCGGAGGCTACAATGAGCAGTTCTTC; cdr3_aa: CASSPGGYNEQFF
cdr3_length: 16; v_call: TRBV2; clone_size: -; d_call: -; j_call: TRBJ1-4; cdr3_nt: TGTGCCAGTATCAGAGGGGCCCGCCCCGGTAATGAAAAACTGTTTTTT; cdr3_aa: CASIRGARPGNEKLFF
cdr3_length: 15; v_call: TRBV28; clone_size: -; d_call: TRBD1; j_call: TRBJ2-7; cdr3_nt: TGTGCCAGCAGTTTTGACAGGGGGGGCTCCTACGAGCAGTACTTC; cdr3_aa: CASSFDRGGSYEQYF
cdr3_length: 13; v_call: TRBV19; clone_size: many; d_call: -; j_call: TRBJ1-1; cdr3_nt: TGTGCCAGTAGTCGGAAATCCCAAGCTGAAGCTTTCTTT; cdr3_aa: CASSRKSQAEAFF
cdr3_length: 15; v_call: TRBV27; clone_size: few; d_call: TRBD2; j_call: TRBJ2-1; cdr3_nt: TGTGCCAGCAGTTTAATAGCGGGAGGGCCCAATGAGCAGTTCTTC; cdr3_aa: CASSLIAGGPNEQFF
cdr3_length: 14; v_call: TRBV20-1; clone_size: -; d_call: -; j_call: TRBJ2-3; cdr3_nt: TGCAGTGCTAAATATACCACAAGCACAGATACGCAGTATTTT; cdr3_aa: CSAKYTTSTDTQYF
cdr3_length: 14; v_call: TRBV6-2/TRBV6-3; clone_size: -; d_call: TRBD2; j_call: TRBJ2-1; cdr3_nt: TGTGCCAGCAAGCTAGCGGGAGGAGACAATGAGCAGTTCTTC; cdr3_aa: CASKLAGGDNEQFF
cdr3_length: 15; v_call: TRBV29-1; clone_size: -; d_call: -; j_call: TRBJ2-3; cdr3_nt: TGCAGCGTTGAAGACAGGGGGGACGGCACAGATACGCAGTATTTT; cdr3_aa: CSVEDRGDGTDTQYF
cdr3_length: 14; v_call: TRBV4-1; clone_size: few; d_call: -; j_call: TRBJ2-2; cdr3_nt: TGCGCCAGCAGCCAAGACGAGGCCACCGGGGAGCTGTTTTTT; cdr3_aa: CASSQDEATGELFF
cdr3_length: 17; v_call: TRBV29-1; clone_size: few; d_call: TRBD2; j_call: TRBJ2-2; cdr3_nt: TGCAGCGCCGGACGGATTTCGGCGGGAGGTGCCACCGGGGAGCTGTTTTTT; cdr3_aa: CSAGRISAGGATGELFF
cdr3_length: 12; v_call: TRBV6-1; clone_size: few; d_call: -; j_call: TRBJ2-4; cdr3_nt: TGTGCCAGCAGGCCAGGGAGTAACATTCAGTACTTC; cdr3_aa: CASRPGSNIQYF
cdr3_length: 17; v_call: TRBV2; clone_size: -; d_call: -; j_call: TRBJ1-6; cdr3_nt: TGTGCCAGCAGTGAAGCTCGGGGGATCTCCTATAATTCACCCCTCCACTTT; cdr3_aa: CASSEARGISYNSPLHF
cdr3_length: 15; v_call: TRBV6-5; clone_size: few; d_call: TRBD2; j_call: TRBJ2-5; cdr3_nt: TGTGCCAGCCCTATAGCGGGAACCAAGCAAGAGACCCAGTACTTC; cdr3_aa: CASPIAGTKQETQYF
cdr3_length: 15; v_call: TRBV7-2; clone_size: few; d_call: TRBD2; j_call: TRBJ2-3; cdr3_nt: TGTGCCAGCACCTGGACTAGCGGGGGCACAGATACGCAGTATTTT; cdr3_aa: CASTWTSGGTDTQYF
cdr3_length: 15; v_call: TRBV30; clone_size: -; d_call: -; j_call: TRBJ2-1; cdr3_nt: TGTGCCTGGAGTTCCGACCCCCTCCTAAGCAATGAGCAGTTCTTC; cdr3_aa: CAWSSDPLLSNEQFF
cdr3_length: 15; v_call: TRBV10-3; clone_size: many; d_call: TRBD2; j_call: TRBJ2-3; cdr3_nt: TGTGCCATCAGGGGCAGGCGGGAGGGCCTTGATACGCAGTATTTT; cdr3_aa: CAIRGRREGLDTQYF
cdr3_length: 16; v_call: TRBV4-2; clone_size: -; d_call: TRBD2; j_call: TRBJ2-5; cdr3_nt: TGTGCCAGCAGCCAAATCCCCAGCGGGGCCCAAGAGACCCAGTACTTC; cdr3_aa: CASSQIPSGAQETQYF
cdr3_length: 15; v_call: TRBV20-1; clone_size: many; d_call: -; j_call: TRBJ1-2; cdr3_nt: TGCAGTGCTAGCCTCAGCATGAGGGGTAACTATGGCTACACCTTC; cdr3_aa: CSASLSMRGNYGYTF
cdr3_length: 17; v_call: TRBV19; clone_size: few; d_call: -; j_call: TRBJ1-5; cdr3_nt: TGTGCCAGTAGCAACAAGGGAGGACGTTATAGCAATCAGCCCCAGCATTTT; cdr3_aa: CASSNKGGRYSNQPQHF
cdr3_length: 17; v_call: TRBV10-3; clone_size: few; d_call: TRBD2; j_call: TRBJ2-3; cdr3_nt: TGTGCCATCAGTGAGTCAAGGACTAGCGTATACACAGATACGCAGTATTTT; cdr3_aa: CAISESRTSVYTDTQYF
cdr3_length: 16; v_call: TRBV7-2; clone_size: -; d_call: TRBD1; j_call: TRBJ2-6; cdr3_nt: TGTGCCAGCAGCCCGACTCAGGGGGCAGGGGCCAACGTCCTGACTTTC; cdr3_aa: CASSPTQGAGANVLTF
cdr3_length: 14; v_call: TRBV6-2/TRBV6-3; clone_size: -; d_call: -; j_call: TRBJ2-3; cdr3_nt: TGTGCCAGCAGTTCCGGAACCGACAGGGATACGCAGTATTTT; cdr3_aa: CASSSGTDRDTQYF
cdr3_length: 15; v_call: TRBV20-1; clone_size: -; d_call: -; j_call: TRBJ1-5; cdr3_nt: TGCAGTGCTAGAGATGAGTCCCCTATAGGCTGGCCCCAGCATTTT; cdr3_aa: CSARDESPIGWPQHF
cdr3_length: 14; v_call: TRBV6-1; clone_size: -; d_call: -; j_call: TRBJ1-2; cdr3_nt: TGTGCCAGCAGTGAAGGGCCCCTAGACTATGGCTACACCTTC; cdr3_aa: CASSEGPLDYGYTF
cdr3_length: 19; v_call: TRBV12-3/TRBV12-4; clone_size: -; d_call: TRBD2; j_call: TRBJ2-3; cdr3_nt: TGTGCCAGCAGTTTAGGATGGGCTAGCGGGGGCTCGACCACAGATACGCAGTATTTT; cdr3_aa: CASSLGWASGGSTTDTQYF
cdr3_length: 16; v_call: TRBV2; clone_size: few; d_call: TRBD1; j_call: TRBJ2-3; cdr3_nt: TGTGCCAGCACTACCACAGGGGGCCTTAGCACAGATACGCAGTATTTT; cdr3_aa: CASTTTGGLSTDTQYF
cdr3_length: 11; v_call: TRBV5-1; clone_size: -; d_call: TRBD2; j_call: TRBJ2-1; cdr3_nt: TGCGCCAGCAGCGGGGGGGGTGAGCAGTTCTTC; cdr3_aa: CASSGGGEQFF
cdr3_length: 12; v_call: TRBV12-3/TRBV12-4; clone_size: -; d_call: -; j_call: TRBJ2-3; cdr3_nt: TGTGCCACCAATGGGGGGGGCGATACGCAGTATTTT; cdr3_aa: CATNGGGDTQYF
cdr3_length: 15; v_call: TRBV3-1; clone_size: few; d_call: -; j_call: TRBJ2-5; cdr3_nt: TGTGCCAGCAGCCAAGATCGGATAAGGAAAGAGACCCAGTACTTC; cdr3_aa: CASSQDRIRKETQYF
cdr3_length: 16; v_call: TRBV5-1; clone_size: -; d_call: TRBD1; j_call: TRBJ1-4; cdr3_nt: TGCGCCAGCAGCTTGCAGGGGACAGGATTTAATGAAAAACTGTTTTTT; cdr3_aa: CASSLQGTGFNEKLFF
cdr3_length: 17; v_call: TRBV28; clone_size: many; d_call: TRBD2; j_call: TRBJ2-3; cdr3_nt: TGTGCCAGCGGATCCGACGTGGGACTAGCGGGAGCTGATACGCAGTATTTT; cdr3_aa: CASGSDVGLAGADTQYF
cdr3_length: 20; v_call: TRBV6-2/TRBV6-3; clone_size: few; d_call: TRBD1; j_call: TRBJ1-5; cdr3_nt: TGTGCCAGCAGTCCCCTTGGGCTTAACAGGGAGAGGGGGCTAAATCAGCCCCAGCATTTT; cdr3_aa: CASSPLGLNRERGLNQPQHF
cdr3_length: 14; v_call: TRBV20-1; clone_size: -; d_call: TRBD2; j_call: TRBJ2-3; cdr3_nt: TGCAGTGCTTCCCTTAGCGGGCGCACAGATACGCAGTATTTT; cdr3_aa: CSASLSGRTDTQYF
cdr3_length: 15; v_call: TRBV3-1; clone_size: many; d_call: -; j_call: TRBJ2-7; cdr3_nt: TGTGCCAGCAGCCAGGGCCTAGCGTCGGCCTACGAGCAGTACTTC; cdr3_aa: CASSQGLASAYEQYF
cdr3_length: 12; v_call: TRBV28; clone_size: -; d_call: -; j_call: TRBJ1-1; cdr3_nt: TGTGCCAGCAGTTTACCGAACACTGAAGCTTTCTTT; cdr3_aa: CASSLPNTEAFF